This T cell receptor beta chain was observed in a study of blood T cell repertoires in COVID-19. Study information: PBMCs, B-cell-depleted T cells, or T cells were the source of the cDNA or gDNA that made up the material.

A Seattle source enrolled patients during active infection and followed them longitudinally. As handled by the study authors: Nucleated cell number was recorded as an estimate derived from reference gene primer amplification. The repertoire was sequenced with immunoSEQ multiplex PCR; TCRdb's copy has only in-frame clones and lacks some. That table gives V, J and clone size, and the DNA gave D and trimming. The repertoire holds 150,000 to 200,000 clones, with approximately 81% as singletons. The CDR3 sequence is 13 residues long. V lost 5 bases and J 7 bases, leaving 14 bases between the germline ends. CDR1 and CDR2 (germline): SGHTA, FQGTGA.

Input material: peripheral blood. The chain uses TRBV7-3 and TRBJ1-2, with unresolved D. The receptor was derived from a woman aged 70 to 79 with COVID-19, enrolled during active disease. The CDR3 coding sequence is TGTGCCAGCAGCAATGGCCAGGTCCTTGGCTACACCTTC. The encoded protein is CASSNGQVLGYTF.